This entry features one T cell receptor beta chain sequence. With the 5' RACE reads reprocessed, TCRdb shows one record per CDR3 protein and no DNA. Found here are about 450,000 distinct CDR3 sequences; the top ten clones hold about 7.1%. This sample was taken from a study of T cells expressing NK-cell markers. Looked up from germline, CDR1 is ENHRY and CDR2 is SYGVKD. The CDR3 spans 12 residues. This chain connects TRBV10-3 to TRBJ2-3; TCRdb gives TRBD1 as the D gene, but with no DNA this cannot be confirmed. The TCR sequence derives from a woman between 18 and 70 years old in good health. Sequenced: blood T cells: a sorted CD56 or NKG2C T cell subset, CD4+ or CD8+ T cells, or bulk PBMC T cells (not recorded which). CDR3 protein: CATGTAADTQYF.